This TCR beta chain was obtained from a study of T-cell reconstitution after alpha-beta-depleted transplantation in children (dated by TCRdb to between 2015 and 2016). About the study as a whole: T-cell immune reconstitution after TCRalphabeta/CD19-depleted allogeneic hematopoietic cell transplantation in children was quantitatively tracked in the study by means of TCR repertoire profiling. The study at large found these results: In some patients, the high TCRbeta diversity seen at day 60 was put down to recipient T cells and intrathymic progenitors that had survived conditioning. Over the following months the frequencies of hyperexpanded clones went down, and after one year T-cell counts and TCRbeta diversity were mostly credited to newly produced T cells. The apparently early alphabetaT-cell count recovery about two months after transplant was reportedly dependent on only several hundred rapidly expanded clones derived from non-depleted graft cells.

In light of the paper, this sample's treatment or condition label describes: allogeneic hematopoietic cell transplantation with graft depleted of TCRalphabeta T cells and CD19 B cells. TCRalphabeta/CD19-depleted allogeneic hematopoietic cell grafts were given to the transplant recipients, all of whom were children. From the cysteine through the phenylalanine, the CDR3 covers 13 amino acids. The retained sequence is limited to the CDR3, 39 bases, with the frame set at the first base. Trimming takes 5 bases from V and 7 bases from J, and the germline ends sit 12 bases apart. Worth noting for this clonotype: The specificity of this receptor is unknown. Possible read error: a much larger clone is one base away.

Libraries were made using PCR. TCRdb records Illumina HiSeq 2500 as the sequencer. TCR library preparation used molecular barcoding, with unique molecular identifiers applied to normalize quantification of the TCRbeta repertoire. The public reads were reanalyzed by TCRdb: fastp trimming at Q25, MiXCR alignment, in-frame beta chains only. Identical CDR3 proteins give one entry, which carries the most common genes and DNA. The sample table lists 440,000 or so distinct CDR3 sequences, about 45% of them with a count of one. The top ten hold around 29% of the sample. This sequence originates from a girl aged 2 to 9 with aplastic anemia, due to receive a stem cell transplant. The sequence links TRBV12-3 or TRBV12-4 to TRBJ1-5; the D region possibly corresponds to TRBD1 (5 bases align). The sequenced sample was PBMCs, obtained before TCRalphabeta/CD19-depleted stem cell transplant. The CDR3 protein: CASSGAGNQPQHF. The DNA sequence is as follows: TGTGCCAGCAGTGGGGCAGGGAACCAGCCCCAGCATTTT.